These 21 T cell receptor beta chains were all obtained from the same sample, sequenced in a study of early stage breast cancer tumors. Assay: immunoSEQ multiplex PCR; the TCRdb copy retains only in-frame clones and omits some. The table includes some 30,000 clones, just under 75% detected once. Sequenced: breast tumor tissue. These receptors originate from a person in their thirties with breast cancer.

CDR3 DNA: TGTGCCAGTAGTTGGGGAGTGGACACTGAAGCTTTCTTT. It is translated as CASSWGVDTEAFF. This chain uses TRBV19 with TRBJ1-1; D not resolved. The germline V gene encodes CDR1 LNHDA and CDR2 SQIVND (reference sequence). Trimming pared 5 bases from V and 3 bases from J, leaving 10 bases between. This CDR3 has 13 residues.

This clone was seen just once. The chain carries TRBV6-4 and TRBJ1-2; 10 bases line up with TRBD1. This CDR3 contains 13 residues. The V and J ends lost 4 bases and 6 bases, in that order; junction bases with no gene match: 2. CDR1 MRHNA and CDR2 SNTAGT come from the germline V gene. CDR3 sequence: CASSGTGGDGYTF. Here the CDR3 DNA reads TGTGCCAGCAGTGGGACAGGGGGAGATGGCTACACCTTC.

The gene calls are TRBV18 and TRBJ2-3; no reliable D call. From germline, CDR1 is KGHSH and CDR2 LQKENI. There are 13 residues in the CDR3. Trimming removed 4 bases from V and 6 bases from J, with 11 bases in between. CDR3 residues: CASSLVVGDTQYF. In nucleotides, the CDR3 is TGTGCCAGCTCACTAGTTGTCGGGGATACGCAGTATTTT.

This clone was recorded a few times. The rearrangement joins TRBV7-9 to TRBJ1-2; 7 nucleotides agree with TRBD1. The V gene end was trimmed by 4 bases and the J gene end by 6 bases; junction bases not matched to a gene: 5. This CDR3 has 13 amino acids. Germline loops: CDR1 SEHNR, CDR2 FQNEAQ (reference sequence). The CDR3 reads CASSSQGDNGYTF. CDR3 nucleotide sequence: TGTGCCAGCAGCTCCCAGGGGGATAATGGCTACACCTTC.

This CDR3 reads CASSENGVITGELFF. For the CDR3, the DNA is TGTGCCAGCAGTGAAAATGGGGTGATTACCGGGGAGCTGTTTTTT. The rearrangement uses TRBV6-1 and TRBJ2-2, with unresolved D. Germline assignment: CDR1 MNHNS and CDR2 SASEGT. CDR3 length equals 15 residues. The ends were cut back, 2 bases at V and 5 bases at J, with 12 bases in the middle.

This clone was found a few times. The V call is TRBV11-2, the J call TRBJ1-2; tentatively, D is TRBD1 (6 bases). V gave up 5 bases and J gave up 6 bases, with 13 bases separating them. Germline CDR1 is SGHAT and CDR2 is FQNNGV. The CDR3 extends over 13 amino acids. The CDR3 DNA reads as TGTGCCAGCAGCCTCGGCACAGGGAATGGCTACACCTTC. The encoded protein is CASSLGTGNGYTF.

The V gene is TRBV29-1, the J gene TRBJ2-1, with TRBD2 matching 11 bases. With 7 bases clipped from V and 10 bases from J, the junction kept 15 bases outside the gene matches. The CDR3 has 15 amino acids. CDR1 is SQVTM and CDR2 is ANQGSEA in the germline V gene. The CDR3 coding sequence is TGCAGCGCGGATGGACTAGCGGGTTTCGTTACGGAGCAGTTCTTC. Its translation is CSADGLAGFVTEQFF.

The J gene is TRBJ1-2, the V gene TRBV5-6; TRBD1 agrees at 9 bases. There are 15 residues in the CDR3. The germline V gene encodes CDR1 SGHDT and CDR2 YYEEEE. V dropped 4 bases and J dropped 3; count of bases not matched to a gene: 7. DNA for the CDR3: TGTGCCAGCAGCCTAGGGACAGGGAGGGACTATGGCTACACCTTC. It yields the protein CASSLGTGRDYGYTF.

In this sample, this clone turned up a few times. V is TRBV4-2 and J is TRBJ1-2; TRBD1 agrees at 12 bases. Germline lookup yields CDR1 LGHNA and CDR2 YNFKEQ. After removal of 0 bases from V and 3 bases from J, the junction contained 2 bases not matched to a gene. CDR3 length: 16 amino acids. The CDR3 region is CASSQEGTGGYYGYTF. The CDR3 nucleotides are TGTGCCAGCAGCCAAGAAGGGACAGGGGGCTACTATGGCTACACCTTC.

The V gene is TRBV7-3, the J gene TRBJ1-2; 7 bases line up with TRBD1. The CDR3 extends over 14 amino acids. Germline assignment: CDR1 SGHTA and CDR2 FQGTGA. V was pared by 4 bases and J by 8 bases, with 10 bases of the junction left unmatched. The CDR3 DNA reads TGTGCCAGCAGCTCGCCGACAGGGATTCAGGGCTACACCTTC. The encoded protein is CASSSPTGIQGYTF.

This clone has a handful of counts. J is TRBJ2-1 and V is TRBV19; no clear D. Trimming stripped 4 bases from V and 0 bases from J, with 16 bases between. This CDR3 is 17 amino acids long. CDR1 is LNHDA, CDR2 SQIVND, per germline (reference sequence). CDR3 sequence (DNA): TGTGCCAGTAGTAAAATGGGTGGCTGGAGCTCCTACAATGAGCAGTTCTTC. Amino acid sequence: CASSKMGGWSSYNEQFF.

The rearrangement uses TRBV7-2 and TRBJ1-1, with a possible D match to TRBD1 (5 bases). This CDR3 comprises 14 residues. Deletions cut 1 base from V and 3 bases from J, with 9 bases between. CDR1 is SGHTA and CDR2 is FQGNSA in the germline V gene. The CDR3 nucleotides read TGTGCCAGCAGCTTAGGTCGGGGGTACACTGAAGCTTTCTTT. It encodes CASSLGRGYTEAFF.

V gene TRBV28 combines with J gene TRBJ1-4; 7 bases map to TRBD1. This CDR3 comprises 15 residues. Germline lookup yields CDR1 MDHEN and CDR2 SYDVKM. V lost 3 bases and J lost 5; bases outside the gene matches: 6. The CDR3 nucleotides are TGTGCCAGCAGTTTGCCCGGGACAGCAAATGAAAAACTGTTTTTT. Translating it yields CASSLPGTANEKLFF.

In this sample, this clone turned up a few times. The chain has TRBV7-6 and TRBJ2-7, with TRBD1 identical over 7 bases. Germline V gene sequence: CDR1 SGHVS, CDR2 FNYEAQ. CDR3 length: 16 residues. With 4 bases clipped from V and 1 base from J, the junction kept 10 bases outside the gene matches. CDR3 sequence: CASSSQGGSNSYEQYF. CDR3 DNA: TGTGCCAGCAGCTCCCAAGGGGGCAGTAATTCCTACGAGCAGTACTTC.

This sequence joins TRBV19 and TRBJ2-1; D could derive from TRBD1 or TRBD2 (6 bases each). Germline V gives CDR1 LNHDA, CDR2 SQIVND (reference sequence). There are 16 residues in the CDR3. V lost 7 bases and J 4 bases, leaving 20 bases between the germline ends. The DNA of the CDR3 is TGTGCCAGTAAAGGGGGGAGTCGCGGGGTATACAATGAGCAGTTCTTC. It codes for CASKGGSRGVYNEQFF.

The CDR3 sequence: CASSSRIVWGGPFGNEQFF. CDR3 DNA: TGTGCCAGCAGCTCGAGGATTGTTTGGGGAGGGCCTTTTGGGAATGAGCAGTTCTTC. This chain joins TRBV7-9 and TRBJ2-1; 7 bases are shared with TRBD2. The CDR3 covers 19 residues. The V gene's germline CDR1 is SEHNR and CDR2 FQNEAQ (reference sequence). V trimming: 4 bases; J trimming: 7 bases; junction bases outside the gene matches: 22.

This sequence joins TRBV7-9 and TRBJ1-2; D may be TRBD1 (6 bases). Germline CDR1 is SEHNR and CDR2 is FQNEAQ (reference sequence). Trimming left V 5 bases short and J 4 bases short, with 11 bases between. This CDR3 is built from 13 residues. The CDR3 nucleotides read TGTGCCAGCAGCCCCACAGGGAGCTATGGCTACACCTTC. It encodes CASSPTGSYGYTF. The full variable domain, in which reference TRBV7-9 and TRBJ1-2 provide the parts outside the CDR3, is DTGVSQNPRHKITKRGQNVTFRCDPISEHNRLYWYRQTLGQGPEFLTYFQNEAQLEKSRLLSDRFSAERPKGSFSTLEIQRTEQGDSAMYLCASSPTGSYGYTFGSGTRLTVV.

This clone was found a few times. The chain couples TRBV5-1 to TRBJ2-5; D tentatively reads TRBD1 or TRBD2 (5 bases each). The germline V and J ends were trimmed by 2 bases and 5 bases, with 16 bases remaining between them. This CDR3 is built from 15 residues. CDR1 is SGHRS and CDR2 is YFSETQ in the germline V gene. The CDR3, as DNA: TGCGCCAGCAGCTTCGGCCGGGGCGTCCGGGAGACCCAGTACTTC. It translates to CASSFGRGVRETQYF.

In this sample, this clone turned up a few times. The V gene is TRBV5-8, the J gene TRBJ2-5; D unclear. V was clipped by 2 bases and J by 6 bases, with 5 bases between them. There are 11 residues in the CDR3. Germline values: CDR1 SGHTS, CDR2 YDEGEE. The DNA for the CDR3 is TGTGCCAGCAGCTTTCGGCAGACCCAGTACTTC. Protein: CASSFRQTQYF.

This clone has a handful of counts. This chain links TRBV7-2 with TRBJ1-3, with D perhaps matching TRBD1 (6 bases). Germline V lookup: CDR1 SGHTA, CDR2 FQGNSA. V shed 5 bases and J shed 3 bases, with 17 bases lying between them. The CDR3 runs to 16 residues. DNA for the CDR3: TGTGCCAGCAGCCTCACCTCAGGGGTGGGTGGAAACACCATATATTTT. Protein product: CASSLTSGVGGNTIYF.

This clone was seen a few times. The V call is TRBV19, the J call TRBJ1-5; 9 positions agree with TRBD1. This CDR3 has 14 residues. Germline V gene data show CDR1 as LNHDA and CDR2 as SQIVND (reference sequence). V gave up 5 bases and J gave up 5 bases; unmatched junction bases: 4. DNA for the CDR3: TGTGCCAGTAGTCGAACAGGGGGCGATCAGCCCCAGCATTTT. Amino acid sequence: CASSRTGGDQPQHF.